This T cell receptor beta chain was observed in a study of OX40 agonist ivuxolimab in advanced cancers. Overall study context: Males comprised 70% to 90% of the group, whose mean age was roughly 60 years (range roughly 20 to 85).

Method: immunoSEQ multiplex PCR; TCRdb's copy keeps in-frame clones and lacks some. Here the sample spans 45,000 to 65,000 clones, approximately 90% being singletons. Germline CDR1 is LGHNA and CDR2 is YSLEER. The CDR3 spans 15 residues. With V trimmed by 1 base and J by 8 bases, 10 bases remained unmatched. This TCR came from an adult with an advanced solid tumor such as melanoma, head and neck, liver or kidney cancer. Sequencing used CD4+ or CD8+ T cells sorted from blood, obtained in a trial of the OX40 agonist ivuxolimab. The chain links TRBV4-3 to TRBJ1-2; 7 nucleotides match TRBD1. CDR3 in DNA: TGCGCCAGCAGCCAAGGCCGACAGGGACTTAGGGGCTACACCTTC. Amino acids: CASSQGRQGLRGYTF.